The clone carrying this T cell receptor beta chain was seen a single time. The data were obtained in a study of technical replicates of blood from several donors. The CDR3 runs 14 residues. Trimming cost V 4 bases and J 4 bases, with 11 bases left between them. Germline assignment: CDR1 SGHTA and CDR2 FQGNSA. Produced via immunoSEQ multiplex PCR; TCRdb's table is partial and in-frame only. This table has some 49,000 clones, roughly 90% appearing once. This chain joins TRBV7-2 and TRBJ1-5, with TRBD1 as a possible D gene (5 bases). The clonotype was recovered from a human donor in good health. Some clones in this sample may be carry-over from other donors' samples. Input material: PBMCs. CDR3 in amino acids: CASSSGFQNQPQHF. CDR3 in DNA: TGTGCCAGCAGCTCAGGGTTCCAAAATCAGCCCCAGCATTTT.